The following is a T cell receptor (beta chain) sequence with its context. Its recognized antigen is unknown. No clone much larger than this one lies a single base away; base qualities are absent. The source of the sample is a study of human T cells and chemical hapten exposure (dated by TCRdb to the early 2020s). Study-wide context: Libraries were pooled for sequencing, and per-sample TCR yields varied mainly because of small differences in library volumes within the pool. In alopecia patients, the study followed how the peripheral blood TCR repertoire changed in vivo over primary and secondary sensitization to diphenylcyclopropenone (DPC), a hapten. For every blood RNA sample, sequencing covered both the TCR alpha and TCR beta chains. Results the study describes overall, beyond this receptor: The number of TCRs above 1 in 1000 frequency did not change with DPC sensitization; there was no evidence of global repertoire structure alterations. After repeated subsampling, changes were observed in the strength of the expansion versus patch-test correlation and in the threshold at which the correlation became significant.

The time point label of this sample denotes: healthy volunteer bleed at 2 weeks. Total RNA was isolated from unfractionated whole blood collected in Tempus Blood RNA tubes. As TCR sequencing controls, five healthy volunteers were used, with blood taken at day 0, 2 weeks and 6 weeks. Trimming at the junction amounts to 3 bases on V and 8 bases on J, and the germline ends lie 17 bases apart. Reading from cysteine to phenylalanine, the CDR3 counts 15 amino acids. Just CDR3 DNA is preserved here, 45 bases in frame from base 1. The method was RACE. The run used a NextSeq 500. During library preparation, unique molecular identifiers were attached to individual cDNA molecules so that TCRs could be counted quantitatively and reproducibly. The study's processing was this. Samples had a median of about 90,000 TCRs, with a range from roughly 20,000 to 700,000. The Decombinator software suite was used to annotate V, J and CDR3 in the TCR reads. Every sample was subsampled to the same number of TCRs (28,000) for the PS versus PT1 abundance plots. Expanded TCRs were defined as absent before sensitization and observed at least eight times at the 2-week time point. The raw public data were reprocessed by TCRdb itself: fastp quality trimming at Q25, MiXCR clonotype calling, in-frame beta chains only. Entries are consolidated by CDR3 protein sequence, retaining the most common genes and DNA. It is TCRdb's table, rather than the study itself, that gives the V and J calls and clone size. The sample includes tens of thousands of distinct CDR3 sequences, with over 7% observed a single time. The leading ten clones occupy approximately 9.8% of the sample.

This clonotype was obtained from a human donor in good health. Some clones in this sample may be carry-over from other donors' samples. Recombination linked TRBV12-3 or TRBV12-4 to TRBJ2-1; the D segment cannot be called with confidence. The sequenced material came from whole blood. The CDR3 reads as follows: CASSLVLGFEDEQFF. The DNA sequence follows: TGTGCCAGCAGTTTGGTATTAGGGTTTGAGGATGAGCAGTTCTTC.